The 27 T cell receptor beta chains below were found in one sample sequenced in a study of cytomegalovirus exposure and HLA in healthy donors. 13 Jbeta primers and 60 Vbeta primers were used for the PCR. Repertoires were generated with immunoSEQ multiplex PCR, while TCRdb's copy carries only in-frame clones and drops some. The sample records more than 150,000 clones, just under 80% being singletons. The source material was PBMCs. These receptors all stem from a woman between 50 and 59 years old in good health and CMV-seropositive.

In its sample, this clone was seen a few times. The chain combines TRBV6-5 with TRBJ1-5; the match to TRBD1 covers 9 bases. The CDR3 extends over 16 amino acids. In germline, CDR1 is MNHEY, CDR2 SVGAGI. V lost 1 base to trimming and J lost 6 bases; unmatched junction nucleotides: 7. The CDR3, as DNA: TGTGCCAGCAGTTACTACGGGACAGGGAATTTTCAGCCCCAGCATTTT. It specifies CASSYYGTGNFQPQHF.

Notes on this clone: A junction boundary mismatches the germline segment, possibly from a read error. V is TRBV7-7 and J is TRBJ2-5, with TRBD1 identical over 10 bases. The CDR3 consists of 16 residues. The germline CDR1 and CDR2 sequences are SSHAT and FNYEAQ (reference sequence). CDR3 region: CASSSKLGQGKETQYF. The CDR3 DNA is TGTGCTAGCAGCTCCAAGCTGGGACAGGGGAAAGAGACCCAGTACTTC. Variable domain in full (rest from reference TRBV7-7 and TRBJ2-5): GAGVSQSPRYKVTKRGQDVTLRCDPISSHATLYWYQQALGQGPEFLTYFNYEAQPDKSGLPSDRFSAERPEGSISTLTIQRTEQRDSAMYRCASSSKLGQGKETQYFGPGTRLLVL.

The rearrangement joins TRBV6-5 to TRBJ1-5, with D perhaps matching TRBD1 (5 bases). Germline CDR1 reads MNHEY; CDR2 reads SVGAGI. Trimming removed 5 bases at V and 1 base at J, with 12 bases between. The length of the CDR3 is 15 residues. The CDR3, as DNA: TGTGCCAGCAGTAACACCCCAGGGAGCAATCAGCCCCAGCATTTT. The encoded protein is CASSNTPGSNQPQHF.

The genes are TRBV11-3 and TRBJ1-1; D possibly corresponds to TRBD1 (5 bases). This CDR3 has 13 residues. With 5 bases removed from V and 2 bases from J, the gap between germline ends came to 9 bases. The germline gives CDR1 SGHNT, CDR2 YENEEA. The CDR3 nucleotides are TGTGCCAGCAGCCGGACACCTAACACTGAAGCTTTCTTT. This codes for CASSRTPNTEAFF.

The chain combines TRBV28 with TRBJ1-2; D remains unclear. The CDR3 has 14 residues. Germline CDR1 reads MDHEN; CDR2 reads SYDVKM. Trimming took 3 bases from V and 13 from J, leaving 21 bases between them. The CDR3 loop is CASSFGLANLGGTF. CDR3 bases: TGTGCCAGCAGTTTCGGTCTAGCCAACTTGGGTGGCACCTTC.

This clone was seen a few times. V is TRBV5-1 and J is TRBJ1-1; TRBD1 might be the D (5 bases). This CDR3 has 15 amino acids. Germline CDR1 reads SGHRS; CDR2 reads YFSETQ. Trimming shortened V by 2 bases and J by 0 bases, and 11 bases separated the two germline ends. The CDR3 region is CASSFRVGLNTEAFF. The CDR3 DNA is TGCGCCAGCAGCTTCAGGGTAGGCTTGAACACTGAAGCTTTCTTT.

The chain uses TRBV5-4 and TRBJ2-1; 10 positions match TRBD2. CDR1 is SGHNT and CDR2 is YYREEE in the germline V gene (reference sequence). The junction had 6 bases not matched to a gene; V was cut back by 4 bases and J by 5 bases. The CDR3 consists of 15 residues. CDR3 in DNA: TGTGCCAGCAGCCACAAAGCGGGAGGGAACAATGAGCAGTTCTTC. This encodes CASSHKAGGNNEQFF.

The chain recombines TRBV19 with TRBJ1-2; D unresolved. The length of the CDR3 is 14 residues. The ends were cut back, 3 bases at V and 8 bases at J, with 16 bases in the middle. The germline V gene has CDR1 LNHDA and CDR2 SQIVND (reference sequence). The CDR3 sequence is CASSISVLGGGYTF. CDR3 bases: TGTGCCAGTAGTATTTCCGTTCTTGGAGGGGGCTACACCTTC.

This clone was picked up a small number of times. V usage is TRBV2 and J usage is TRBJ2-7, with 11 bases fitting TRBD2. This CDR3 has 13 amino acids. Germline V gives CDR1 SNHLY, CDR2 FYNNEI. The trim removed 6 bases at V and 4 bases at J, leaving 2 bases unmatched. CDR3 in DNA: TGTGCCAGCAGAACTAGCGGGAGTTACGAGCAGTACTTC. Its protein product is CASRTSGSYEQYF.

This clone was observed a few times. The chain combines TRBV7-9 with TRBJ1-2, with D possibly matching TRBD1 (6 bases). This CDR3 spans 15 amino acids. V lost 5 bases and J 8 bases, leaving 21 bases between the germline ends. In germline, CDR1 is SEHNR, CDR2 FQNEAQ (reference sequence). This CDR3 is CASSLGQGQSGGYTF. For the CDR3, the DNA is TGTGCCAGCAGCCTGGGACAAGGACAATCGGGGGGCTACACCTTC.

The chain recombines TRBV14 with TRBJ2-7; D might be TRBD1 (6 bases). The CDR3 sequence is 14 residues long. V was clipped by 1 base and J by 5 bases, with 12 bases between them. The germline gives CDR1 SGHDN, CDR2 FVKESK. CDR3 sequence reads: CASSQVPTGHEQYF. CDR3 nucleotides: TGTGCCAGCAGCCAAGTACCAACAGGGCACGAGCAGTACTTC.

The J gene is TRBJ2-3, the V gene TRBV7-9; D might be TRBD2 (6 bases). V was trimmed by 5 bases and J by 2 bases, leaving 14 bases between them. In germline, CDR1 is SEHNR, CDR2 FQNEAQ (reference sequence). CDR3 length: 15 amino acids. CDR3 loop: CASSLTGTVTDTQYF. The CDR3 region has the DNA TGTGCCAGCAGCCTGACCGGGACTGTCACAGATACGCAGTATTTT.

Details on this clone: An end of the junction differs from the germline gene, which may be a read error. The chain combines TRBV7-7 with TRBJ1-4; TRBD1 agrees at 8 bases. CDR3 length equals 18 residues. The germline CDR1 and CDR2 sequences are SSHAT and FNYEAQ (reference sequence). The CDR3 is CASSLGYHGQGFNEKLFF. CDR3 nucleotide sequence: TGTGCTAGCAGCTTAGGCTACCACGGACAGGGCTTTAATGAAAAACTGTTTTTT.

The gene calls are TRBV7-9 and TRBJ2-2; weak D call: TRBD1 (6 bases). Per the germline V gene, CDR1 is SEHNR and CDR2 is FQNEAQ (reference sequence). V dropped 5 bases and J dropped 7 bases, with 26 bases sitting between them. The CDR3 has 18 residues. This CDR3 is CASSGSQVQGGKDGELFF. CDR3 DNA: TGTGCCAGCAGCGGATCCCAAGTACAGGGCGGAAAGGACGGGGAGCTGTTTTTT.

The chain links TRBV29-1 to TRBJ2-1; D uncertain. The ends were cut back, 4 bases at V and 10 bases at J, with 8 bases in the middle. Germline lookup yields CDR1 SQVTM and CDR2 ANQGSEA. The CDR3 totals 10 residues. Here the CDR3 DNA reads TGCAGCGTTGCCGGGTGGGAGCAGTTCTTC. It codes for CSVAGWEQFF.

This clone was found once. The chain uses TRBV5-6 and TRBJ2-5; TRBD2 aligns across 11 bases. The J call may not be correct, given that the DNA end is closer to TRBJ2-7. Germline V gene lookup returns CDR1 SGHDT and CDR2 YYEEEE. There are 14 residues in the CDR3. Here the CDR3 reads CASSVVTSGIEQYF. CDR3 DNA: TGTGCCAGCAGCGTAGTGACTAGCGGGATCGAGCAGTACTTC.

This sequence joins TRBV10-1 and TRBJ1-6; D unresolved. V lost 7 bases and J 8 bases, leaving 24 bases between the germline ends. The CDR3 has 17 amino acids. Germline V gene lookup returns CDR1 WNHNN and CDR2 SYGVQD (reference sequence). CDR3 in DNA: TGCGCCAGCACCGACGGAGTAGTAGGAACGAAGGATTCACCCCTCCACTTT. It translates to CASTDGVVGTKDSPLHF.

This clone showed up just once. Compared with germline, one end of the junction differs, possibly owing to a read error. DNA of the CDR3: TGTGCCAGCAGCTTAAGGGACAGAAACGGCTACGAGCAGTGCTTC. As protein: CASSLRDRNGYEQCF. The chain recombines TRBV5-4 with TRBJ2-7, with 7 bases lining up with TRBD1. The CDR3 is 15 residues long. Germline loops: CDR1 SGHNT, CDR2 YYREEE (reference sequence). The whole variable domain, remainder taken from reference TRBV5-4 and TRBJ2-7, is ETGVTQSPTHLIKTRGQQVTLRCSSQSGHNTVSWYQQALGQGPQFIFQYYREEENGRGNFPPRFSGLQFPNYSSELNVNALELDDSALYLCASSLRDRNGYEQCFGPGTRLTVT.

Written as DNA, the CDR3 is TGTGCCAGCAGCTCCCTAGCGGGGGTCACAGATACGCAGTATTTT. Translating it yields CASSSLAGVTDTQYF. The rearrangement joins TRBV6-5 to TRBJ2-3; TRBD2 matches at 10 bases. CDR1 and CDR2 (germline): MNHEY, SVGAGI. This CDR3 spans 15 amino acids. V gave up 6 bases and J gave up 2 bases; unmatched junction bases: 5.

The rearrangement links TRBV4-2 to TRBJ2-5; 8 nucleotides agree with TRBD2. From germline, CDR1 is LGHNA and CDR2 YNFKEQ. This CDR3 region has 16 residues. Unmatched junction bases numbered 3, after V lost 0 bases and J lost 0 bases. The CDR3 sequence is CASSQELAGHQETQYF. The CDR3 nucleotides are TGTGCCAGCAGCCAAGAGCTAGCGGGCCACCAAGAGACCCAGTACTTC.

This clone was seen only once. The genes are TRBV7-6 and TRBJ2-3, with D tentatively TRBD1 (6 bases). The germline CDR1 and CDR2 sequences are SGHVS and FNYEAQ. The CDR3 is 16 amino acids. V was clipped by 5 bases and J by 0 bases, with 15 bases between them. DNA for the CDR3: TGTGCCAGCAGCCCCAGGGGTGGTACTAGCACAGATACGCAGTATTTT. Its translation is CASSPRGGTSTDTQYF.

The chain couples TRBV19 to TRBJ2-1; the D is unclear. The CDR3 is made up of 14 amino acids. Per germline, CDR1 LNHDA and CDR2 SQIVND (reference sequence). V was pared by 0 bases and J by 6 bases, with 9 bases between. CDR3 protein: CASSIDLAPNEQFF. Written as DNA, the CDR3 is TGTGCCAGTAGTATAGATCTTGCGCCCAATGAGCAGTTCTTC.

This clone has just a few counts. The chain combines TRBV7-9 with TRBJ1-3; D is unclear. This CDR3 has 12 residues. The ends were cut back, 2 bases at V and 8 bases at J, with 7 bases in the middle. Germline CDR1 SEHNR, CDR2 FQNEAQ (reference sequence). CDR3 amino acids: CASSLIIDTIYF. DNA for the CDR3: TGTGCCAGCAGCTTAATTATAGACACCATATATTTT.

The chain uses TRBV27 and TRBJ2-7, with no clear D. Trimming took 4 bases from V and 2 from J, leaving 9 bases between them. Germline V gene sequence: CDR1 MNHEY, CDR2 SMNVEV (reference sequence). The CDR3 has 13 amino acids. DNA of the CDR3: TGTGCCAGCAGTTCAGGATATACCTACGAGCAGTACTTC. Translating it yields CASSSGYTYEQYF.

The CDR3 reads CASSQTILHTDTQYF. DNA for the CDR3: TGCGCCAGCAGCCAAACTATTCTACACACAGATACGCAGTATTTT. This chain uses TRBV10-2 with TRBJ2-3; no clear D gene. Trimming cost V 6 bases and J 2 bases, with 15 bases left between them. Germline V gene lookup returns CDR1 WSHSY and CDR2 SAAADI. This CDR3 spans 15 amino acids.

The V gene is TRBV5-6, the J gene TRBJ2-1; D not certain. The germline V gene encodes CDR1 SGHDT and CDR2 YYEEEE. The V end was cut by 1 base, the J end by 13 bases, with 12 bases between. This CDR3 spans 12 amino acids. CDR3 coding DNA: TGTGCCAGCAGCTTGCAGAGGTCAGTTCAGTTCTTC. Amino acid sequence: CASSLQRSVQFF.

V and J are TRBV9 and TRBJ2-4; weak D call: TRBD1 (6 bases). Per the germline V gene, CDR1 is SGDLS and CDR2 is YYNGEE. Trimming shortened V by 3 bases and J by 11 bases, and 18 bases separated the two germline ends. The CDR3 consists of 14 residues. Written as DNA, the CDR3 is TGTGCCAGCAGCGGGGCTCCCCAGGGGAGTGTTCAGTACTTC. Protein: CASSGAPQGSVQYF.